A single sample gave rise to the 25 T cell receptor beta chains below, sequenced in a study of cytomegalovirus exposure and HLA in healthy donors. The PCR had 60 Vbeta and 13 Jbeta primers. TCRdb's copy holds only in-frame clones and misses some; the assay was immunoSEQ multiplex PCR. Among more than 85,000 clones, approximately 82% were seen once, and the ten largest hold around 15%. Sequences were obtained from PBMCs. These receptors all come from a man in his thirties or forties in good health and CMV-seropositive.

This sequence joins TRBV9 and TRBJ2-2; no clear D. This CDR3 comprises 15 residues. The germline gives CDR1 SGDLS, CDR2 YYNGEE. V lost 3 bases to trimming and J lost 5 bases, with 14 bases between them. The CDR3 loop reads CASSGDEPRTGELFF. DNA of the CDR3: TGTGCCAGCAGCGGAGACGAGCCGAGGACCGGGGAGCTGTTTTTT.

CDR3 sequence: CASSPPSRGTKLNTEAFF. The CDR3 coding sequence is TGTGCCAGCAGTCCCCCGTCGCGCGGGACGAAATTGAACACTGAAGCTTTCTTT. The chain uses TRBV28 and TRBJ1-1; D perhaps matches TRBD1 (5 bases). Germline CDR1 and CDR2: MDHEN and SYDVKM. The CDR3 extends over 18 amino acids. Between the trimmed V and J ends, which lost 5 bases and 0 bases, there was a span of 22 bases.

The chain carries TRBV5-1 and TRBJ2-7, with 8 bases aligning to TRBD1. The trim removed 9 bases at V and 5 bases at J, leaving 22 bases unmatched. Germline V gene data show CDR1 as SGHRS and CDR2 as YFSETQ. This CDR3 region has 17 residues. The CDR3 is CAIPAERDRHFADEQYF. CDR3 sequence (DNA): TGCGCCATCCCGGCCGAAAGGGACAGGCACTTCGCGGACGAGCAGTACTTC.

The chain has TRBV19 and TRBJ1-6; the D is unclear. CDR3 size: 17 residues. Germline V lookup: CDR1 LNHDA, CDR2 SQIVND (reference sequence). V was clipped by 1 base and J by 0 bases, with 10 bases between them. The CDR3 here is CASSIGEPSSYNSPLHF. Here the CDR3 DNA reads TGTGCCAGTAGTATAGGTGAACCGAGCTCCTATAATTCACCCCTCCACTTT.

This clone has only one observation. The chain couples TRBV9 to TRBJ1-1; D remains ambiguous. There are 14 residues in the CDR3. Trimming removed 4 bases at V and 0 bases at J, with 10 bases between. Germline-derived CDR1 and CDR2 are SGDLS and YYNGEE. CDR3 DNA sequence: TGTGCCAGCAGCCCCGGACTGTTGAACACTGAAGCTTTCTTT. It is translated as CASSPGLLNTEAFF. The whole variable domain, filled in from reference TRBV9 and TRBJ1-1, reads DSGVTQTPKHLITATGQRVTLRCSPRSGDLSVYWYQQSLDQGLQFLIQYYNGEERAKGNILERFSAQQFPDLHSELNLSSLELGDSALYFCASSPGLLNTEAFFGQGTRLTVV.

The gene calls are TRBV30 and TRBJ1-5; perhaps TRBD1 as D (5 bases). CDR1 and CDR2 (germline): GTSNPN, SVGIG (reference sequence). The V end was cut by 5 bases, the J end by 7 bases, with 9 bases between. There are 11 residues in the CDR3. Written as DNA, the CDR3 is TGTGCCTGGGGGGGGGACCAGCCCCAGCATTTT. Its translation: CAWGGDQPQHF.

The chain carries TRBV2 and TRBJ1-1, with 9 bases aligning to TRBD1. CDR1 and CDR2 from the germline V gene are SNHLY and FYNNEI. With V trimmed by 6 bases and J by 7 bases, 9 bases remained unmatched. The CDR3 loop spans 14 amino acids. The CDR3 DNA sequence: TGTGCCAGCAGGCCGACAGGGGGGCCCCTTGAAGCTTTCTTT. Encoded protein: CASRPTGGPLEAFF. Supplemented by reference TRBV2 and TRBJ1-1, the full variable domain reads EPEVTQTPSHQVTQMGQEVILRCVPISNHLYFYWYRQILGQKVEFLVSFYNNEISEKSEIFDDQFSVERPDGSNFTLKIRSTKLEDSAMYFCASRPTGGPLEAFFGQGTRLTVV.

The chain has TRBV13 and TRBJ1-2, with a tentative D call TRBD1 (6 bases). Trimming shortened V by 4 bases and J by 4 bases, and 13 bases separated the two germline ends. This CDR3 has 14 amino acids. The V gene's germline CDR1 is PRHDT and CDR2 FYEKMQ (reference sequence). The CDR3 DNA reads TGTGCCAGCAGCTCCCCAGGGGTTGTCTATGGCTACACCTTC. Translated, it gives CASSSPGVVYGYTF.

This rearrangement joins TRBV29-1 to TRBJ1-2; the D gene is possibly TRBD1 (5 bases). Germline-derived CDR1 and CDR2 are SQVTM and ANQGSEA. Trimming cost V 7 bases and J 12 bases, with 21 bases left between them. The CDR3 length is 12 residues. Here the CDR3 reads CSAGGAGSSNTF. In DNA form, the CDR3 reads TGCAGCGCCGGGGGAGCAGGCTCCTCTAACACCTTC.

The gene calls are TRBV7-2 and TRBJ2-7, with a tentative D call TRBD1 (6 bases). There are 16 residues in the CDR3. Per germline, CDR1 SGHTA and CDR2 FQGNSA. V dropped 0 bases and J dropped 6 bases, with 18 bases sitting between them. CDR3 in DNA: TGTGCCAGCAGCTTAGCGAGGGGGAGTGGTGGAGGCGAGCAGTACTTC. It is translated as CASSLARGSGGGEQYF.

This clone was counted once. The V gene is TRBV5-1, the J gene TRBJ2-7, with TRBD1 identical over 7 bases. CDR1 is SGHRS and CDR2 is YFSETQ in the germline V gene. The CDR3 has 14 amino acids. Trimming at V came to 4 bases and at J to 3 bases, leaving 7 bases not matched to a gene. CDR3: CASSPSGTDYEQYF. CDR3 sequence (DNA): TGCGCCAGCAGCCCATCCGGGACAGACTACGAGCAGTACTTC.

This chain joins TRBV10-3 and TRBJ2-2; TRBD1 matches at 11 bases. This CDR3 is 18 amino acids long. Germline V gene lookup returns CDR1 ENHRY and CDR2 SYGVKD. V lost 4 bases, J lost 0 bases, and 7 bases stayed unmatched. CDR3 nucleotide sequence: TGTGCCATCAGTGCAGGACAGGGGGCGCATGCGAACACCGGGGAGCTGTTTTTT. It codes for CAISAGQGAHANTGELFF.

This clone showed up just once. This chain connects TRBV7-9 to TRBJ1-4, with 7 bases that match TRBD1. The length of the CDR3 is 15 residues. Germline CDR1 SEHNR, CDR2 FQNEAQ (reference sequence). The trim removed 5 bases at V and 1 base at J, leaving 4 bases unmatched. CDR3 amino acids: CASSQDRETNEKLFF. The CDR3 bases are TGTGCCAGCAGCCAAGACAGGGAAACTAATGAAAAACTGTTTTTT.

The genes are TRBV7-9 and TRBJ1-4, with 9 bases aligning to TRBD1. This CDR3 is built from 15 residues. Per the germline V gene, CDR1 is SEHNR and CDR2 is FQNEAQ (reference sequence). V dropped 5 bases and J dropped 9; count of bases not matched to a gene: 10. This CDR3 reads CASSKTGGEGQKLFF. The DNA of the CDR3 is TGTGCCAGCAGCAAGACAGGGGGAGAAGGACAAAAACTGTTTTTT. The entire variable domain, with the rest obtained from reference TRBV7-9 and TRBJ1-4, is as follows: DTGVSQNPRHKITKRGQNVTFRCDPISEHNRLYWYRQTLGQGPEFLTYFQNEAQLEKSRLLSDRFSAERPKGSFSTLEIQRTEQGDSAMYLCASSKTGGEGQKLFFGSGTQLSVL.

The rearrangement uses TRBV5-1 and TRBJ2-3; 8 bases match TRBD1. Germline V gene lookup returns CDR1 SGHRS and CDR2 YFSETQ. The CDR3 runs to 17 residues. V shed 2 bases and J 5 bases; nucleotides not matched to a gene: 13. The CDR3 nucleotides read TGCGCCAGCAGCTTCGTCCGCCAGGGGGCCCCCGGAGATACGCAGTATTTT. This sequence encodes CASSFVRQGAPGDTQYF.

The chain has TRBV7-9 and TRBJ2-7; TRBD1 agrees at 9 bases. This CDR3 has 14 residues. Trimming removed 3 bases from V and 6 bases from J; junction bases left unmatched: 6. The V gene's germline CDR1 is SEHNR and CDR2 FQNEAQ (reference sequence). CDR3 in amino acids: CASSFGTGLIEQYF. As DNA, the CDR3 is TGTGCCAGCAGCTTTGGGACAGGGTTGATCGAGCAGTACTTC.

This clone has more than one count but fewer than ten. This chain links TRBV6-5 with TRBJ2-3; 7 nucleotides match TRBD2. CDR1 and CDR2 from the germline V gene are MNHEY and SVGAGI. V trimming: 0 bases; J trimming: 3 bases; junction bases outside the gene matches: 3. The CDR3 spans 15 residues. The chain's CDR3 is CASSYSAGETDTQYF. In DNA, the CDR3 is TGTGCCAGCAGTTACTCGGCGGGGGAAACAGATACGCAGTATTTT.

The chain is built from TRBV28 and TRBJ2-3; tentative D call: TRBD1 (5 bases). Germline V CDR1 and CDR2: MDHEN, SYDVKM. This CDR3 spans 14 amino acids. V was clipped by 5 bases and J by 3 bases, with 12 bases between them. The CDR3 DNA reads TGTGCCAGCAGTCTAGGACACCAGACAGATACGCAGTATTTT. It translates to CASSLGHQTDTQYF.

This sequence joins TRBV4-3 and TRBJ2-5; 7 nucleotides align to TRBD1. The CDR3 contains 13 residues. Looked up from germline, CDR1 is LGHNA and CDR2 is YSLEER. The trim removed 4 bases at V and 7 bases at J, leaving 6 bases unmatched. The CDR3, as DNA: TGCGCCAGCAGCCGCGGCCGACAGGGGACCCAGTACTTC. Amino acid sequence: CASSRGRQGTQYF.

The chain uses TRBV9 and TRBJ2-1; TRBD1 agrees at 8 bases. The junction had 5 bases not matched to a gene; V was cut back by 2 bases and J by 4 bases. CDR1 is SGDLS, CDR2 YYNGEE, per germline. The CDR3 consists of 15 residues. This chain's CDR3 is CASSVQGAQYNEQFF. The CDR3 DNA sequence: TGTGCCAGCAGCGTTCAGGGGGCCCAATACAATGAGCAGTTCTTC.

This rearrangement joins TRBV27 to TRBJ1-1; D unresolved. Trimming took off 3 bases at V and 1 base at J, with 6 bases between the two ends. This CDR3 has 13 residues. Germline CDR1 reads MNHEY; CDR2 reads SMNVEV (reference sequence). The CDR3 here is CASSLRENTEAFF. The DNA for the CDR3 is TGTGCCAGCAGTTTGCGGGAGAACACTGAAGCTTTCTTT.

This chain joins TRBV4-3 and TRBJ2-1; TRBD2 is a possible D gene (6 bases). From germline, CDR1 is LGHNA and CDR2 YSLEER. The germline V and J ends were trimmed by 4 bases and 3 bases, with 13 bases remaining between them. The CDR3 runs to 15 residues. The CDR3 DNA reads as TGCGCCAGCAGCCGAGGAGCGGGTTTCTACAATGAGCAGTTCTTC. It specifies CASSRGAGFYNEQFF.

CDR3 coding DNA: TGTGCCAGCAGCACCCTCCGGGGACAGATCTACGAGCAGTACTTC. This gives the protein CASSTLRGQIYEQYF. This sequence joins TRBV11-2 and TRBJ2-7; TRBD1 matches at 7 bases. With V trimmed by 5 bases and J by 3 bases, 10 bases remained unmatched. Germline V gene sequence: CDR1 SGHAT, CDR2 FQNNGV. CDR3 length: 15 amino acids.

The gene calls are TRBV6-6 and TRBJ1-6; TRBD1 matches 10 bases. V was pared by 5 bases and J by 8 bases, with 6 bases of the junction left unmatched. The CDR3 is 15 residues long. CDR1 and CDR2 from the germline V gene are MNHNY and SVGAGI (reference sequence). CDR3 DNA sequence: TGTGCCAGCAGTGACCGGGACAGGGGTGATTCACCCCTCCACTTT. This translates into CASSDRDRGDSPLHF.

This clone occurred a few times. The rearrangement links TRBV4-3 to TRBJ2-5, with 9 bases identical to TRBD2. In germline, CDR1 is LGHNA, CDR2 YSLEER. The CDR3 is 15 residues long. After removal of 4 bases from V and 1 base from J, the junction contained 4 bases not matched to a gene. CDR3 residues: CASSPERGAQETQYF. The CDR3 nucleotides are TGCGCCAGCAGCCCGGAGCGGGGGGCCCAAGAGACCCAGTACTTC.